This paragraph covers one T cell receptor beta chain sequence. Its cognate antigen is unknown. This PCR relied on a set of 60 Vbeta primers and 13 Jbeta primers. The data were produced by immunoSEQ multiplex PCR, yet TCRdb's version contains in-frame clones alone and is incomplete. This sample has around 150,000 clones, with more than 60% found just once. Looked up from germline, CDR1 is SGHTA and CDR2 is FQGTGA. After removal of 0 bases from V and 2 bases from J, the junction contained 5 bases not matched to a gene. The CDR3 runs to 18 residues. The source of the sample is a study of cytomegalovirus exposure and HLA in healthy donors. Study findings and constraints: Some segments of the V type, notably TRBV6-2 and TRBV6-3, were excluded as indistinguishable.

The chain has TRBV7-3 and TRBJ2-2; 11 nucleotides line up with TRBD2. The sequence derives from a woman aged 40 to 50 in good health and CMV-seropositive. Material: PBMCs. In DNA, the CDR3 is TGTGCCAGCAGCTTAACACCCACTAGCGGGAGAAACACCGGGGAGCTGTTTTTT. Translating it yields CASSLTPTSGRNTGELFF.